One and the same sample provided the 19 T cell receptor beta chains below, sequenced in a study of blood T cell repertoires in COVID-19. The protocol was immunoSEQ multiplex PCR, while the TCRdb copy is restricted to in-frame clones and leaves out a portion. In the table there are hundreds of thousands of clones, 88% of which are singletons. The source material was peripheral blood. The receptor source for this set is a young woman with COVID-19, enrolled during active disease.

The chain links TRBV2 to TRBJ1-5; the D is unclear. V lost 2 bases and J 1 base, leaving 15 bases between the germline ends. The germline V gene encodes CDR1 SNHLY and CDR2 FYNNEI. CDR3 length: 17 amino acids. In DNA form, the CDR3 reads TGTGCCAGCAGTGAAAAGTTCGGACTCAGAAGCAATCAGCCCCAGCATTTT. This translates into CASSEKFGLRSNQPQHF.

The J gene is TRBJ1-1, the V gene TRBV19; TRBD1 matches 10 bases. There are 12 residues in the CDR3. The junction had 3 bases not matched to a gene; V was cut back by 3 bases and J by 11 bases. The germline CDR1 and CDR2 sequences are LNHDA and SQIVND (reference sequence). The CDR3 loop reads CASSIWGQGAFF. CDR3 DNA: TGTGCCAGTAGTATCTGGGGACAGGGGGCTTTCTTT.

The gene calls are TRBV6-5 and TRBJ1-2, with D maybe TRBD1 (5 bases). The V end lost 0 bases, the J end lost 6 bases, and 11 bases lay between the germline ends. Germline CDR1 reads MNHEY; CDR2 reads SVGAGI. The CDR3 is 14 amino acids. In DNA form, the CDR3 reads TGTGCCAGCAGTTACTCGACCAGACAGAATGGCTACACCTTC. It yields the protein CASSYSTRQNGYTF.

As to this clone: The sample contains more than one DNA sequence encoding this CDR3. This sequence joins TRBV7-9 and TRBJ1-1, with TRBD1 as a possible D gene (5 bases). CDR1 and CDR2 from the germline V gene are SEHNR and FQNEAQ (reference sequence). CDR3 size: 13 residues. Trimming removed 2 bases from V and 3 bases from J, with 7 bases in between. The chain's CDR3 is CASSLSGDTEAFF. DNA of the CDR3: TGTGCCAGCAGCTTATCGGGGGACACTGAAGCTTTCTTT.

The chain couples TRBV24-1 to TRBJ2-2, with 7 bases identical to TRBD1. V lost 4 bases, J lost 4 bases, and 8 bases stayed unmatched. Germline V gene sequence: CDR1 KGHDR, CDR2 SFDVKD. This CDR3 has 16 residues. The CDR3: CATSEPGTVSTGELFF. The CDR3 bases are TGTGCCACCAGTGAACCCGGGACAGTGTCCACCGGGGAGCTGTTTTTT.

The gene calls are TRBV7-8 and TRBJ1-5, with D possibly being TRBD1 (5 bases). The CDR3 loop spans 17 amino acids. The V gene lost 1 base and the J gene lost 5 bases, with 18 bases spanning the gap. Looked up from germline, CDR1 is SGHVS and CDR2 is FQNEAQ. The CDR3 loop reads CASSLVTRRTPYQPQHF. In nucleotides, the CDR3 is TGTGCCAGCAGCTTAGTTACCAGAAGGACACCTTATCAGCCCCAGCATTTT.

The rearrangement joins TRBV11-3 to TRBJ2-3, with TRBD2 identical over 8 bases. This CDR3 is 15 amino acids long. Germline CDR1 is SGHNT and CDR2 is YENEEA. With 1 base clipped from V and 5 bases from J, the junction kept 5 bases outside the gene matches. The CDR3 nucleotides read TGTGCCAGCAGCTTAGGAGACAGCGGGAGAGATACGCAGTATTTT. Its translation is CASSLGDSGRDTQYF.

V and J are TRBV15 and TRBJ1-4; possibly TRBD1 for D (5 bases). Trimming removed 0 bases from V and 4 bases from J, with 12 bases in between. This CDR3 contains 16 residues. Germline-derived CDR1 and CDR2 are LNHNV and YYDKDF (reference sequence). The CDR3 loop is CATSREADRYNEKLFF. DNA for the CDR3: TGTGCCACCAGCAGAGAGGCCGACAGATATAATGAAAAACTGTTTTTT.

This CDR3 is CASSIWDSLYNEQFF. In nucleotides, the CDR3 is TGTGCCAGTAGTATATGGGACAGCCTCTACAATGAGCAGTTCTTC. The rearrangement uses TRBV19 and TRBJ2-1; the match to TRBD1 covers 7 bases. CDR1 LNHDA and CDR2 SQIVND come from the germline V gene (reference sequence). Unmatched junction bases numbered 4, after V lost 2 bases and J lost 3 bases. The CDR3 extends over 15 amino acids.

The chain has TRBV11-2 and TRBJ1-2, with 9 bases matching TRBD1. With 5 bases clipped from V and 8 bases from J, the junction kept 15 bases outside the gene matches. Germline lookup yields CDR1 SGHAT and CDR2 FQNNGV. This CDR3 region has 16 residues. The CDR3 spells CASSPAGSDRGGGYTF. The CDR3 nucleotides are TGTGCCAGCAGCCCTGCGGGATCTGACAGGGGGGGAGGCTACACCTTC.

The gene calls are TRBV6-2 or TRBV6-3 and TRBJ1-2; no clear D gene. The V gene's germline CDR1 is MNHEY and CDR2 SVGEGT. Trimming cost V 7 bases and J 3 bases, with 12 bases left between them. This CDR3 spans 13 amino acids. The CDR3 here is CASNPRPDYGYTF. Written as DNA, the CDR3 is TGTGCCAGCAACCCCCGTCCCGACTATGGCTACACCTTC.

The chain has TRBV5-8 and TRBJ1-2, with TRBD1 identical over 9 bases. Germline V gene lookup returns CDR1 SGHTS and CDR2 YDEGEE. With V trimmed by 5 bases and J by 7 bases, 6 bases remained unmatched. The CDR3 is made up of 13 amino acids. The CDR3 spells CASSTGGRSGYTF. The DNA of the CDR3 is TGTGCCAGCAGTACAGGGGGCAGGAGTGGCTACACCTTC.

J is TRBJ2-3 and V is TRBV7-2; perhaps TRBD2 as D (6 bases). Germline-derived CDR1 and CDR2 are SGHTA and FQGNSA. The CDR3 is made up of 15 amino acids. Trimming removed 1 base from V and 1 base from J, with 9 bases in between. For the CDR3, the DNA is TGTGCCAGCAGCTTAGTGGCTAGCGGCACAGATACGCAGTATTTT. Protein: CASSLVASGTDTQYF.

The chain has TRBV30 and TRBJ2-3, with D hard to call. The CDR3 runs 12 residues. V dropped 4 bases and J dropped 6 bases, with 11 bases sitting between them. From germline, CDR1 is GTSNPN and CDR2 SVGIG (reference sequence). The CDR3 spells CAWTADDDTQYF. The CDR3 DNA sequence: TGTGCCTGGACCGCGGATGATGATACGCAGTATTTT.

The chain has TRBV10-3 and TRBJ2-5; TRBD2 matches at 8 bases. The V gene's germline CDR1 is ENHRY and CDR2 SYGVKD. After removal of 3 bases from V and 3 bases from J, the junction contained 9 bases not matched to a gene. The CDR3 spans 16 residues. The CDR3 loop is CAISEGGGRRKETQYF. CDR3 bases: TGTGCCATCAGTGAAGGCGGCGGGAGGAGGAAAGAGACCCAGTACTTC.

This clone was counted only a few times. The CDR3 reads CASKRGPSTDTQYF. CDR3 in DNA: TGTGCCAGTAAAAGGGGGCCTAGCACAGATACGCAGTATTTT. The rearrangement uses TRBV19 and TRBJ2-3, with 7 bases fitting TRBD1. Germline V gene sequence: CDR1 LNHDA, CDR2 SQIVND (reference sequence). J was trimmed by 0 bases and V by 7 bases; bases with no gene match: 4. This CDR3 spans 14 amino acids.

In DNA, the CDR3 is TGTGCCAGCAGTTGGGCAGGGGATAATTCACCCCTCCACTTT. Amino acid sequence: CASSWAGDNSPLHF. The chain joins TRBV27 to TRBJ1-6, with D maybe TRBD1 (6 bases). Per the germline V gene, CDR1 is MNHEY and CDR2 is SMNVEV (reference sequence). The germline V and J ends were trimmed by 4 bases and 5 bases, with 9 bases remaining between them. The CDR3 loop spans 14 amino acids.

The CDR3 nucleotides are TGTGCCAGCATCTTAGCGGGGGGGCTGACCTACAATGAGCAGTTCTTC. Its translation is CASILAGGLTYNEQFF. The genes are TRBV28 and TRBJ2-1; TRBD2 aligns across 11 bases. Germline V gives CDR1 MDHEN, CDR2 SYDVKM. This CDR3 spans 16 amino acids. J lost 2 bases, V lost 7 bases, and 7 bases had no gene match. Full variable domain (rest looked up from reference TRBV28 and TRBJ2-1): DVKVTQSSRYLVKRTGEKVFLECVQDMDHENMFWYRQDPGLGLRLIYFSYDVKMKEKGDIPEGYSVSREKKERFSLILESASTNQTSMYLCASILAGGLTYNEQFFGPGTRLTVL.

The gene calls are TRBV10-3 and TRBJ1-1; TRBD1 agrees at 8 bases. Germline-derived CDR1 and CDR2 are ENHRY and SYGVKD. V was clipped by 0 bases and J by 3 bases; unmatched bases: 6. This CDR3 is built from 16 residues. Here the CDR3 DNA reads TGTGCCATCAGTGAGTCCGGCAGGGGGCCGCACACTGAAGCTTTCTTT. Its translation: CAISESGRGPHTEAFF.